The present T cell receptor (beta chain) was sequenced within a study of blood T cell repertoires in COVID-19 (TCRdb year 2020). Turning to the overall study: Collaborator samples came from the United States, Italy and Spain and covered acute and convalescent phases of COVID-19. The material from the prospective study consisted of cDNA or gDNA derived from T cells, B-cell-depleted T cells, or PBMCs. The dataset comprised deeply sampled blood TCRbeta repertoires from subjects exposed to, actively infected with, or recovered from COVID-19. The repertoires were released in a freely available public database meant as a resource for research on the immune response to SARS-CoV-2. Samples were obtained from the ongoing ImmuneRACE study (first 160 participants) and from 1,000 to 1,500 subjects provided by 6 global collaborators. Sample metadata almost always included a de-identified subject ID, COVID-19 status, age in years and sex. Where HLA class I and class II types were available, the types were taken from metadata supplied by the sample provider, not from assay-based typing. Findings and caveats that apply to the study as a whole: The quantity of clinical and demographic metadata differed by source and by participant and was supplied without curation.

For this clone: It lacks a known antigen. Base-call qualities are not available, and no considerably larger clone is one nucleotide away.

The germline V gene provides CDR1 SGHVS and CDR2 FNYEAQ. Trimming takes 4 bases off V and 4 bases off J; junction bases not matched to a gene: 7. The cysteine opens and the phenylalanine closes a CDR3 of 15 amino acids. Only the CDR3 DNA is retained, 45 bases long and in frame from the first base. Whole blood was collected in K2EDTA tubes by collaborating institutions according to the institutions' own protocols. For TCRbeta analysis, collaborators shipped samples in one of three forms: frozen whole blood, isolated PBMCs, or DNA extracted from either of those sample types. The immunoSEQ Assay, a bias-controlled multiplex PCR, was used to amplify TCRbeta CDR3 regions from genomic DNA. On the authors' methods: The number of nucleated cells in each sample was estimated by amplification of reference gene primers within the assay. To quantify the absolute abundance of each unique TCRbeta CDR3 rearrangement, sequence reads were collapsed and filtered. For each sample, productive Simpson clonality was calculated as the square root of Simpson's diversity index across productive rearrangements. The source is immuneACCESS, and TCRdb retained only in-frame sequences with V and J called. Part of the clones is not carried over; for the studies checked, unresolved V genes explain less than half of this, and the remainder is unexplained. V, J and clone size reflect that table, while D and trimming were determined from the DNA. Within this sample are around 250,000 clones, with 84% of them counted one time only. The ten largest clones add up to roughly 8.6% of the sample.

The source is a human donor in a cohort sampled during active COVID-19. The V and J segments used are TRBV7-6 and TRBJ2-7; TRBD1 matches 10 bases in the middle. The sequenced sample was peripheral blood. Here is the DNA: TGTGCCAGCAGCTCAGGGACAGGGGTAGGATACGAGCAGTACTTC. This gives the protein CASSSGTGVGYEQYF.